This TCR beta chain was captured in a study of T cell clonality in common variable immunodeficiency. Overall study findings and caveats: Shared TCRbeta clones were fewer between CVID subjects than controls. CVID subjects showed higher TCRbeta clonality than healthy controls. Repertoire-complication correlations in CVID were limited by patient heterogeneity.

This clone has ten or more counts. The antigen remains unidentified. Read data end 3 residues before the CDR3 end; the end is taken from the germline J gene. The germline V gene encodes CDR1 SGDLS and CDR2 YYNGEE. The CDR3 totals 13 residues. V was trimmed by 2 bases and J by 4 bases, leaving 10 bases between them. Assay: immunoSEQ multiplex PCR; the TCRdb copy retains only in-frame clones and omits some. In total the sample includes more than 55,000 clones, none of them seen once. The TCR comes from a person aged 18 to 70 in good health. What was sequenced was peripheral blood mononuclear cells. V is TRBV9 and J is TRBJ2-7, with D perhaps TRBD1 or TRBD2 (5 bases each). Partial CDR3 DNA: TGTGCCAGCAGCGTCCGCGAGGGGTACGAG. Amino acids: CASSVREGYE. The full CDR3 is CASSVREGYEQYF.